Described below is a single T cell receptor (beta chain) sequence and its context. What this receptor recognizes is not known. No qualities accompany the bases; no much larger clone lies one base away. Libraries were made using the immunoSEQ multiplex PCR assay. Concerning the study's data processing: A statistical classification framework was developed to diagnose cytomegalovirus status using the catalog of TCR beta chain sequences. The source is immuneACCESS, and TCRdb retained only in-frame sequences with V and J called. Part of the clones is not carried over; for the studies checked, unresolved V genes explain less than half of this, and the remainder is unexplained. V and J calls and clone size are given by that table; D and trimming were obtained from the DNA. The sample has about 240,000 clones on record, 70% to 90% of them singletons. The ten biggest clones cover about 1.2% of the sample.

The sample originates from a study of cytomegalovirus exposure and HLA in healthy donors (dated 2017 in TCRdb). Regarding the study in general: The roughly 700 repertoires of the first cohort and the 120 validation repertoires were produced on the same platform, according to a later analysis. The study was designed to test whether signatures of past pathogen exposure could be identified by cataloging public T cell receptors. Along with the approximately 620-subject first cohort, a separate validation cohort of some 130 different subjects was used. High-throughput TCR immunosequencing, statistical association of individual TCRs with disease status, and machine learning were combined to predict cytomegalovirus infection status.

Points the paper makes about the study in general: Most TCR sequences were seen in very few donors, while some public TCRs were found in many individuals. The validation cohort had no HLA typing available for a later analysis, so co-occurrence within that cohort was assessed over all 120 or so repertoires. Of the cluster scores, around 95% were above 0 in a later analysis, which found that TCRs clustered in the first cohort also tended to co-occur in the 130 or so validation repertoires. In vitro tests confirmed that a few of the cytomegalovirus-associated TCR beta chains recognize cytomegalovirus antigens. The classifier was reported to diagnose cytomegalovirus status with high specificity and sensitivity in both the original cohort and the validation cohort. According to the authors, the approach could potentially be generalized to other disease states and immunological phenotypes. The study listed 164 TCR beta chains as associated with cytomegalovirus.

Donors formed part of the validation cohort, which comprised 120 or so subjects and was distinct from the first cohort of 550 to 850 subjects. The junction shows trimming of 5 bases on V and 2 bases on J, and the gene matches do not reach 12 bases of it. The CDR3 runs 17 amino acids, cysteine and phenylalanine included. The read is trimmed to its CDR3 DNA, 51 bases read in frame from base 1. CDR1 is given as SEHNR and CDR2 as FQNEAQ, both from the germline V gene (reference sequence). This sequence uses TRBV7-9 and TRBJ2-1, and 7 bases in between align with TRBD2. What was sequenced was PBMCs. The sequence derives from a woman in her 30s in good health and CMV-seropositive. The bases are TGTGCCAGCAGCAAGCACCTACTAGCGAACCCCTACAATGAGCAGTTCTTC. This encodes CASSKHLLANPYNEQFF. The entire variable domain, with the stretches around the CDR3 drawn from the reference TRBV7-9 and TRBJ2-1 proteins, is DTGVSQNPRHKITKRGQNVTFRCDPISEHNRLYWYRQTLGQGPEFLTYFQNEAQLEKSRLLSDRFSAERPKGSFSTLEIQRTEQGDSAMYLCASSKHLLANPYNEQFFGPGTRLTVL.